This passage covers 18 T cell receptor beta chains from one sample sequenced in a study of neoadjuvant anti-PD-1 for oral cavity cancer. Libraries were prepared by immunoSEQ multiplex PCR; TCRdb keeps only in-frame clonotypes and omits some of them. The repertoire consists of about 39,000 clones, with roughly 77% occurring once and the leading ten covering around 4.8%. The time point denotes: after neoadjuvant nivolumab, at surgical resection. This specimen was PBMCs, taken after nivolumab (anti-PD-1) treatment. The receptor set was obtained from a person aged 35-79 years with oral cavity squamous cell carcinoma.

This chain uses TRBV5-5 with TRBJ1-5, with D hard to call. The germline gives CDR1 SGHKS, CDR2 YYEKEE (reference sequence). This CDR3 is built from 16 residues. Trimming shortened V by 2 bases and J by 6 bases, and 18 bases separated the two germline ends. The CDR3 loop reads CASSLEPTRGGQPQHF. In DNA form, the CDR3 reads TGTGCCAGCAGCTTAGAGCCGACCCGGGGAGGTCAGCCCCAGCATTTT.

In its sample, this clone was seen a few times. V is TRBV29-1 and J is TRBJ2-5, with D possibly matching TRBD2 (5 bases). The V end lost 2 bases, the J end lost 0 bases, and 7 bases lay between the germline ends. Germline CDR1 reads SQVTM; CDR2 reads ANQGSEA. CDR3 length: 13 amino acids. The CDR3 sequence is CSVETGYQETQYF. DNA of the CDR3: TGCAGCGTTGAAACGGGGTACCAAGAGACCCAGTACTTC. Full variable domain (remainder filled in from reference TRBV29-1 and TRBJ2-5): SAVISQKPSRDICQRGTSLTIQCQVDSQVTMMFWYRQQPGQSLTLIATANQGSEATYESGFVIDKFPISRPNLTFSTLTVSNMSPEDSSIYLCSVETGYQETQYFGPGTRLLVL.

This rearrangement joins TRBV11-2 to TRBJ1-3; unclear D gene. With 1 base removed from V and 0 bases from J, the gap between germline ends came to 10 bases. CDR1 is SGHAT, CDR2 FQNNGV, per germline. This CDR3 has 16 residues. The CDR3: CASSLVLAISGNTIYF. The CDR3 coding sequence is TGTGCCAGCAGCTTAGTACTGGCGATCTCTGGAAACACCATATATTTT.

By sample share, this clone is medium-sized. DNA for the CDR3: TGTGCCAGCTCACCGGGGACAGACAACACCGGGGAGCTGTTTTTT. Its translation is CASSPGTDNTGELFF. The chain recombines TRBV18 with TRBJ2-2; TRBD1 matches at 7 bases. V was clipped by 3 bases and J by 2 bases; unmatched bases: 3. Germline V lookup: CDR1 KGHSH, CDR2 LQKENI. The CDR3 runs 15 residues. Filled out from reference TRBV18 and TRBJ2-2, the complete variable domain reads NAGVMQNPRHLVRRRGQEARLRCSPMKGHSHVYWYRQLPEEGLKFMVYLQKENIIDESGMPKERFSAEFPKEGPSILRIQQVVRGDSAAYFCASSPGTDNTGELFFGEGSRLTVL.

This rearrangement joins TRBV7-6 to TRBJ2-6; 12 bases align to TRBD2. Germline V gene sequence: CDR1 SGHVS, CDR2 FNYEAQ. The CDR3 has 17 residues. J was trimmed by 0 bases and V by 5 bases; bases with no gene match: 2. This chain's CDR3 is CASSRTSGNSGANVLTF. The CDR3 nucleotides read TGTGCCAGCAGCCGGACTAGCGGGAACTCTGGGGCCAACGTCCTGACTTTC.

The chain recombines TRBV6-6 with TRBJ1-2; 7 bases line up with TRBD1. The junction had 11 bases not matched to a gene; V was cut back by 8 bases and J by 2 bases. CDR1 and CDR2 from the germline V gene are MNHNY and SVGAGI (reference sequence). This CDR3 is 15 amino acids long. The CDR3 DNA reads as TGTGCCAGCGCGCCGAGGGGGCAGACCAACTATGGCTACACCTTC. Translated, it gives CASAPRGQTNYGYTF.

In DNA, the CDR3 is TGCGCCAGCAGCTTGGAGCAGACAGATACGCAGTATTTT. Its protein product is CASSLEQTDTQYF. V gene TRBV5-1 combines with J gene TRBJ2-3; D not resolved. Trimming removed 0 bases at V and 3 bases at J, with 5 bases between. CDR3 length: 13 residues. Germline V lookup: CDR1 SGHRS, CDR2 YFSETQ.

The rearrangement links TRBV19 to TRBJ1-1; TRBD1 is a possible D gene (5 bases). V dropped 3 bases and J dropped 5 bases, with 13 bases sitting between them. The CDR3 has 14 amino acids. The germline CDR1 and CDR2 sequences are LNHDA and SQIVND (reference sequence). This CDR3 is CASSMKAGGTEAFF. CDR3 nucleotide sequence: TGTGCCAGTAGTATGAAGGCGGGGGGAACTGAAGCTTTCTTT. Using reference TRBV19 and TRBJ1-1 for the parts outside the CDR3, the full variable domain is DGGITQSPKYLFRKEGQNVTLSCEQNLNHDAMYWYRQDPGQGLRLIYYSQIVNDFQKGDIAEGYSVSREKKESFPLTVTSAQKNPTAFYLCASSMKAGGTEAFFGQGTRLTVV.

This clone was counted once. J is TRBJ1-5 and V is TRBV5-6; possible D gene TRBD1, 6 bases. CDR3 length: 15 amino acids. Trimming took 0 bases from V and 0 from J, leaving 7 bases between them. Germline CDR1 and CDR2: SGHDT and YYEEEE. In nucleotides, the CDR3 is TGTGCCAGCAGCTTGGGACAGGTTAGCAATCAGCCCCAGCATTTT. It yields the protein CASSLGQVSNQPQHF.

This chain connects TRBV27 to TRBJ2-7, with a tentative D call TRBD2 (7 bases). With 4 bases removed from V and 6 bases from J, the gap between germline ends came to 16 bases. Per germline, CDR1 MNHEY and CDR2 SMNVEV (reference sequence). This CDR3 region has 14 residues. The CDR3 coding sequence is TGTGCCAGCAGTTCCCTGGGGGGGGCCCGCGAGCAGTACTTC. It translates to CASSSLGGAREQYF.

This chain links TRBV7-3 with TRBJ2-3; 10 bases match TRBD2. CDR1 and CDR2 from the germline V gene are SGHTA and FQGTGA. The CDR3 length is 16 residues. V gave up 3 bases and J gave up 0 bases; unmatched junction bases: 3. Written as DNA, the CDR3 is TGTGCCAGCAGCTTTAGCGGGAGGACTAGCACAGATACGCAGTATTTT. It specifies CASSFSGRTSTDTQYF. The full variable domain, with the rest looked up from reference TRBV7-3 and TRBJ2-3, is GAGVSQTPSNKVTEKGKYVELRCDPISGHTALYWYRQSLGQGPEFLIYFQGTGAADDSGLPNDRFFAVRPEGSVSTLKIQRTERGDSAVYLCASSFSGRTSTDTQYFGPGTRLTVL.

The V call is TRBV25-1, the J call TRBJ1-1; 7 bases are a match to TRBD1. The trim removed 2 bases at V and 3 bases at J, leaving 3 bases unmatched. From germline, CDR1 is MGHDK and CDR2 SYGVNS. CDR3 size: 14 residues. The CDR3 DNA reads TGTGCCAGCAGTGAAAGGGGGCGGTACACTGAAGCTTTCTTT. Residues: CASSERGRYTEAFF.

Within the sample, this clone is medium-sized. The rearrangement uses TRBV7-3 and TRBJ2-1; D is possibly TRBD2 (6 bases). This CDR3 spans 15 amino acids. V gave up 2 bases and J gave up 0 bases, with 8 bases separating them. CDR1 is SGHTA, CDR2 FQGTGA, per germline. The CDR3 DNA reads TGTGCCAGCAGCTTAGACGGGAGCTCCTACAATGAGCAGTTCTTC. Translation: CASSLDGSSYNEQFF.

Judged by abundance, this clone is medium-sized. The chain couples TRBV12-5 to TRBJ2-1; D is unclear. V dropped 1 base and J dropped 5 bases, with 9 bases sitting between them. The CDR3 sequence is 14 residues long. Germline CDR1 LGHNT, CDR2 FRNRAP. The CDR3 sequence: CASGLGIGDNEQFF. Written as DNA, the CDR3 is TGTGCTAGTGGTTTGGGAATTGGAGACAATGAGCAGTTCTTC.

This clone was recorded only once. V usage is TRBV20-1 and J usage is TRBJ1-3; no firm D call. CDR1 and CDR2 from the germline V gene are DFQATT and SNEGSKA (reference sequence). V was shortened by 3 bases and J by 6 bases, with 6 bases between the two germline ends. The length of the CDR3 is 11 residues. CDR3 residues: CSASWENTIYF. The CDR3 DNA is TGCAGTGCTAGTTGGGAAAACACCATATATTTT.

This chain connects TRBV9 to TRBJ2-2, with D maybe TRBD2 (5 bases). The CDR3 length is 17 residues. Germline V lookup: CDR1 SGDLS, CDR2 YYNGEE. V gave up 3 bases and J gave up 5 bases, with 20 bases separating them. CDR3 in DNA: TGTGCCAGCAGCGGAAACTGGGCCCAATCGGGAACCGGGGAGCTGTTTTTT. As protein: CASSGNWAQSGTGELFF.

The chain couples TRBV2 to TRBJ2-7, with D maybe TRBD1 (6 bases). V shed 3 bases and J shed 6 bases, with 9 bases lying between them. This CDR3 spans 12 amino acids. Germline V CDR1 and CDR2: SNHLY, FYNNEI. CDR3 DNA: TGTGCCAGCAGTGAGGCAGGGGTCGAGCAGTACTTC. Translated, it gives CASSEAGVEQYF.

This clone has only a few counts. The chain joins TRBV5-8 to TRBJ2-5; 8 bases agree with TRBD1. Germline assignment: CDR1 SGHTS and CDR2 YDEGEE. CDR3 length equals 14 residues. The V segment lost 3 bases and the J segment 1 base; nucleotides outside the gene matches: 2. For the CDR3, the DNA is TGTGCCAGCAGCTGGGGACAGGTCCAAGAGACCCAGTACTTC. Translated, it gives CASSWGQVQETQYF.